A selection of T cell receptor beta chains follows, all from one sample in a study of identical twins. Via MiXCR, TCRdb re-called the 5' RACE reads, giving one row per CDR3 protein. The table lists hundreds of thousands of distinct CDR3 sequences, less than 25% of them singletons. This sample also appeared in a second study, on T cells expressing NK-cell markers.

The source material was PBMCs. The receptors were sampled from a woman between 18 and 29 years old in good health. The CDR3 runs from the conserved cysteine through the conserved F or W. The D gene is left open where the match is weak. Part of the rows lack a size; the others show once, few, many or a class for expanded clones.

V gene,D gene,clone size,CDR3 protein
TRBV5-1,TRBD2,.,CASSVGLAGRETQYF
TRBV5-1,TRBD2,few,CASSLKLAGPNTGELFF
TRBV7-9,.,.,CASSPGLLSLIDYEQYF
TRBV15,TRBD2,.,CATSRDSGRSTDTQYF
TRBV3-1,TRBD1,few,CASTFGRGDSPLHF
TRBV6-2/TRBV6-3,.,few,CASTTLGENTEAFF
TRBV5-1,.,.,CASSSGLLDTQYF
TRBV12-3/TRBV12-4,.,.,CASSSGMNTGELFF
TRBV5-1,TRBD2,.,CASSSERERFTDTQYF
TRBV6-2/TRBV6-3,TRBD2,few,CASSPGTSGSREQFF
TRBV29-1,TRBD2,few,CSVAGSGRTPYNEQFF
TRBV6-1,.,.,CASSRRGARVHNEQFF
TRBV20-1,TRBD2,many,CSALAGGPGNEQFF
TRBV20-1,TRBD1,few,CSAPGQGGKGSYNEQFF
TRBV6-1,TRBD1,.,CASTEAQGAFGTEAFF
TRBV7-2,TRBD1,.,CASSPGDRVDEQFF
TRBV4-3,TRBD1,.,CASSQASGTGNLIQYF
TRBV12-3/TRBV12-4,.,many,CASSSRSGRTSNEQFF
TRBV4-3,.,.,CASSQERTGEQYF
TRBV7-2,.,once,CASSEPRETQYF
TRBV6-5,TRBD2,few,CASSYSSLAGGYNEQFF